The rows below give T cell receptor beta chains drawn from one sample of a study of cytomegalovirus exposure and HLA in healthy donors. The protocol was immunoSEQ multiplex PCR, while the TCRdb copy is restricted to in-frame clones and leaves out a portion. Seen here are approximately 160,000 clones, 64% observed once, and the top ten hold approximately 2.9%. Sequencing was carried out using PBMCs. All receptors derive from a young woman in good health and CMV-seropositive. CDR3s include the opening cysteine and the closing phenylalanine or tryptophan. D genes are given only for firm matches. Clone size is not always given. Where it is, it says once, few, many or a class for expanded clones.

v_call	j_call	clone_size	d_call	cdr3_aa	cdr3_nt
TRBV7-9	TRBJ2-3	once	NA	CASSLGEDTQYF	TGTGCCAGCAGCTTAGGGGAGGATACGCAGTATTTT
TRBV6-6	TRBJ2-1	NA	NA	CASSYPGNEQFF	TGTGCCAGCAGTTACCCGGGCAATGAGCAGTTCTTC
TRBV19	TRBJ1-5	NA	NA	CASSAGLQPQHF	TGTGCCAGTAGCGCGGGTTTACAGCCCCAGCATTTT
TRBV25-1	TRBJ1-1	NA	NA	CASSEGGPEAFF	TGTGCCAGCAGTGAGGGGGGGCCCGAAGCTTTCTTT
TRBV29-1	TRBJ2-1	NA	TRBD1	CSVVGWTGGENEQFF	TGCAGCGTTGTTGGTTGGACAGGGGGCGAAAATGAGCAGTTCTTC
TRBV5-4	TRBJ2-7	NA	NA	CASSLVAEPPLF	TGTGCCAGCAGCTTGGTGGCGGAACCTCCGCTTTTC
TRBV6-1	TRBJ2-7	NA	NA	CASSVWTTFSEQYF	TGTGCCAGCAGTGTTTGGACTACCTTCTCCGAGCAGTACTTC
TRBV5-1	TRBJ2-7	NA	TRBD2	CASSPLGLAGGVYF	TGCGCCAGCAGCCCCTTAGGACTAGCGGGAGGTGTGTACTTC
TRBV30	TRBJ1-1	NA	NA	CAWSEGGPPEAFF	TGTGCCTGGAGTGAGGGGGGGCCTCCGGAAGCTTTCTTT
TRBV4-1	TRBJ1-5	NA	NA	CASSQEQGIVQPQHF	TGCGCCAGCAGCCAAGAACAGGGTATCGTTCAGCCCCAGCATTTT
TRBV5-6	TRBJ2-2	few	NA	CASSLPGGGATGELFF	TGTGCCAGCAGCTTGCCCGGGGGAGGAGCCACCGGGGAGCTGTTTTTT
TRBV13	TRBJ2-3	few	NA	CASSLGQRRTDTQYF	TGTGCCAGCAGCTTAGGCCAGCGTCGCACAGATACGCAGTATTTT
TRBV5-1	TRBJ1-1	NA	TRBD1	CASKVFGTGYTEAFF	TGCGCCAGCAAAGTATTCGGGACAGGGTACACTGAAGCTTTCTTT
TRBV2	TRBJ1-6	NA	NA	CASSVGQYSPLHF	TGTGCCAGCAGTGTGGGGCAGTATTCACCCCTCCACTTT
TRBV6-6	TRBJ2-5	NA	TRBD1	CATNTDRVVETQYF	TGTGCCACCAATACGGACAGGGTGGTGGAGACCCAGTACTTC
TRBV5-1	TRBJ1-1	NA	TRBD1	CASSTTGGSTEAFF	TGCGCCAGCAGTACGACAGGGGGGTCCACTGAAGCTTTCTTT
TRBV7-9	TRBJ1-1	NA	NA	CASSQMGGENTEAFF	TGTGCCAGCAGCCAAATGGGGGGAGAGAACACTGAAGCTTTCTTT
TRBV19	TRBJ2-2	NA	NA	CASSRGLNTGELFF	TGTGCCAGTAGTAGAGGCCTGAACACCGGGGAGCTGTTTTTT
TRBV10-3	TRBJ2-7	NA	NA	CAISITGPYEQYF	TGTGCCATCAGTATCACTGGGCCCTACGAGCAGTACTTC
TRBV4-2	TRBJ2-1	NA	TRBD1	CASSHVSGQALNEQFF	TGTGCCAGCAGCCACGTATCGGGACAGGCCCTCAATGAGCAGTTCTTC
TRBV5-1	TRBJ2-5	NA	TRBD2	CASSPLLAGETQYF	TGCGCCAGCAGCCCCCTCCTAGCGGGAGAGACCCAGTACTTC
TRBV10-3	TRBJ2-7	once	TRBD1	CAIRKGDSFYEQYF	TGTGCCATCAGAAAGGGGGACAGCTTCTACGAGCAGTACTTC
TRBV18	TRBJ1-6	few	NA	CASSPVSGGNSPLHF	TGTGCCAGCTCACCGGTCTCCGGAGGTAATTCACCCCTCCACTTT
TRBV5-1	TRBJ2-1	once	TRBD2	CASSLDPSGNFHEQFF	TGCGCCAGCAGCTTGGACCCGAGCGGGAACTTCCATGAGCAGTTCTTC
TRBV5-6	TRBJ1-5	NA	NA	CASSYMDNLDVDF	TGTGCCAGCAGCTACATGGACAACCTCGATGTTGATTTT
TRBV19	TRBJ1-5	NA	NA	CASKGENSNQPQHF	TGTGCCAGTAAGGGGGAAAACAGCAATCAGCCCCAGCATTTT
TRBV10-3	TRBJ2-1	NA	NA	CAISSLGLDEFF	TGTGCCATCAGCTCGCTCGGACTGGACGAGTTCTTC
TRBV7-2	TRBJ1-2	few	NA	CASSLYVRQAHNYGYTF	TGTGCCAGCAGCTTATACGTCAGACAGGCCCATAACTATGGCTACACCTTC
TRBV25-1	TRBJ1-3	NA	NA	CASSDDHNGGNTIYF	TGTGCCAGCAGTGACGACCATAACGGGGGAAACACCATATATTTT
TRBV4-1	TRBJ2-7	many	NA	CASSQGRHSSYEQYF	TGCGCCAGCAGCCAAGGCCGTCACAGCTCCTACGAGCAGTACTTC
TRBV11-2	TRBJ2-7	NA	NA	CASSLGVYEQYF	TGTGCCAGCAGCTTAGGAGTCTACGAGCAGTACTTC
TRBV6-5	TRBJ2-3	NA	NA	CASRTGGTDTQYF	TGTGCCAGCAGGACAGGAGGAACAGATACGCAGTATTTT
TRBV6-5	TRBJ2-7	NA	TRBD1	CASRRTGAYEQYF	TGTGCCAGCAGAAGGACAGGGGCATACGAGCAGTACTTC
TRBV28	TRBJ1-5	NA	NA	CASSLPEGRNQPQHF	TGTGCCAGCAGTCTGCCTGAAGGGAGGAATCAGCCCCAGCATTTT